Included here is one TCR beta chain sequence, with context. These data belong to a study of CD8 T cells in Susac syndrome. With random hexamers, about 0.45 to 1 ug RNA was reverse transcribed. TCRdb re-derived calls from the immunoSEQ multiplex PCR reads in MiXCR, one entry per CDR3 protein. The sample lists 100,000 to 150,000 distinct CDR3 sequences; around 94% were seen once. The receptor was isolated from a human donor with Susac syndrome. Sequenced material: CD8+ T cells from PBMCs.

The CDR3 nucleotides are TGTGCCAGCAGTGGCGACGGGACTAGCCCCTACAATGAGCAGTTCTTC. Translation gives CASSGDGTSPYNEQFF. The chain carries TRBV6-4 and TRBJ2-1; TRBD2 aligns across 9 bases. Unmatched junction bases numbered 6, after V lost 4 bases and J lost 2 bases. CDR3 size: 16 residues. Looked up from germline, CDR1 is MRHNA and CDR2 is SNTAGT.